A selection of T cell receptor beta chains follows, all from one sample in a study of regulatory T cells in long-lasting Graves disease. A single record per CDR3 protein comes from TCRdb applying MiXCR to the multiplex PCR reads. This sample carries around 460,000 distinct CDR3 sequences, 14% of them seen once, and the ten largest clones take under 20%. The same sample was also used in a study of T cells in Graves' hyperthyroidism and ophthalmopathy.

The material was peripheral blood mononuclear cells (PBMCs), obtained at new diagnosis, from a patient treated with antithyroid drugs. The receptor source for this set is a woman between 50 and 59 years old with Graves disease. CDR3s include the opening cysteine and the closing phenylalanine or tryptophan. Fields, in order: J gene, D gene, clone size, V gene, CDR3 DNA, CDR3 protein. A D gene is named only where the DNA matches it firmly. Not every row has a clone size; where given, it reads once, few, many or a size class.

TRBJ1-1 | NA | NA | TRBV7-2 | TGTGCCAGCAGCGATGACAGAATGCGACTTGAAGCTTTCTTT | CASSDDRMRLEAFF
TRBJ2-3 | TRBD2 | many | TRBV7-9 | TGTGCCAGCAGCCAGACTAGCGGGAGCTCGGTAGATACGCAGTATTTT | CASSQTSGSSVDTQYF
TRBJ2-7 | NA | few | TRBV27 | TGTGCCAGCAGTTCCGGACCCCTGAACGAGCAGTACTTC | CASSSGPLNEQYF
TRBJ2-2 | NA | NA | TRBV14 | TGTGCCAGCAGCCGTAACAGGAACACCGGGGAGCTGTTTTTT | CASSRNRNTGELFF
TRBJ2-3 | TRBD2 | many | TRBV6-1 | TGTGCCAGCAGTATTTCAGCGGGAGGGCCTACGCAGTATTTT | CASSISAGGPTQYF
TRBJ1-1 | NA | few | TRBV7-2 | TGTGCCAGCAGCTTAGTTCAGGGAGGAGCTTTCTTT | CASSLVQGGAFF
TRBJ2-2 | NA | NA | TRBV2 | TGTGCCAGCAGTGAACGAGGACGGAATACCGGGGAGCTGTTTTTT | CASSERGRNTGELFF
TRBJ2-7 | NA | many | TRBV30 | TGTGCCTGGAAGCGGCTCCCGTTGGGGGAGCAGTACTTC | CAWKRLPLGEQYF
TRBJ2-2 | NA | few | TRBV5-1 | TGCGCCAGCAGCTTTGATGTGGAGACCGGGGAGCTGTTTTTT | CASSFDVETGELFF
TRBJ2-1 | TRBD2 | NA | TRBV19 | TGTGCCAGTAGTATTTACCTAGCGGGAGGAGCCTACAATGAGCAGTTCTTC | CASSIYLAGGAYNEQFF
TRBJ2-1 | TRBD2 | few | TRBV5-1 | TGCGCCAGCAGCTCTTGGACTAGCGGTTCCTACAATGAGCAGTTCTTC | CASSSWTSGSYNEQFF
TRBJ2-5 | TRBD2 | few | TRBV20-1 | TGCAGTGCTAGAGAGGGGGGGAGGGCAGAGACCCAGTACTTC | CSAREGGRAETQYF
TRBJ2-7 | NA | many | TRBV18 | TGTGCCAGCTCACCGCCAACTAGATACTACGAGCAGTACTTC | CASSPPTRYYEQYF
TRBJ1-1 | NA | many | TRBV6-5 | TGTGCCAGCAGTTACGAAAAGACTACTACTGAAGCTTTCTTT | CASSYEKTTTEAFF
TRBJ2-5 | NA | many | TRBV12-3/TRBV12-4 | TGTGCCAGCAGTTTAACTTCAGGGTACCAAGAGACCCAGTACTTC | CASSLTSGYQETQYF
TRBJ2-7 | TRBD1 | many | TRBV7-9 | TGTGCCAGCAGCCCACGGACAGGGGACTGGGGCGAGCAGTACTTC | CASSPRTGDWGEQYF
TRBJ2-1 | TRBD2 | NA | TRBV7-9 | TGTGCCAGCAGCTTAACCTCCCGGCCTAGCGGGAGGGGTGAGCAGTTGTTC | CASSLTSRPSGRGEQLF
TRBJ2-7 | NA | NA | TRBV5-5 | TGTGCCAGCAGTTCTAGGGACCCACATTTCGACGAGCAGTACTTC | CASSSRDPHFDEQYF
TRBJ1-2 | TRBD1 | NA | TRBV10-2 | TGCGCCATCAGTCCCGGGACAGGGTCGGACGGCTACACCTTC | CAISPGTGSDGYTF
TRBJ1-5 | NA | NA | TRBV7-6 | TGTGCCAGCAGCTTAGCGGAGGTGGGTCAGCCCCAGCATTTT | CASSLAEVGQPQHF
TRBJ1-6 | NA | NA | TRBV5-1 | TGCGCCAGCAGCTTGGAGGGGTATTCACCCCTCCACTTT | CASSLEGYSPLHF
TRBJ2-1 | TRBD2 | few | TRBV5-1 | TGCGCCAGCAGCATACCGGGACTAGCGGGAGGGAGCTCCTACAATGAGCAGTTCTTC | CASSIPGLAGGSSYNEQFF
TRBJ1-1 | NA | NA | TRBV13 | TGTGCCAGCACTCCGCTGGAGGCCCAGGGCACTGAAGCTTTCTTT | CASTPLEAQGTEAFF
TRBJ2-2 | NA | many | TRBV12-3/TRBV12-4 | TGTGCCAGCAGTTTAGGTACGGGAGCGACCGGGGAGCTGTTTTTT | CASSLGTGATGELFF
TRBJ1-1 | TRBD1 | NA | TRBV7-9 | TGTGCCAGCAGCGCAGGGGGTTGGAGTGAAGCTTTCTTT | CASSAGGWSEAFF
TRBJ2-7 | NA | many | TRBV20-1 | TGCAGTGCTAGAGATTGGCGGGACTCCGACGAGCAGTACTTC | CSARDWRDSDEQYF
TRBJ1-1 | NA | NA | TRBV18 | TGTGCCAGCTCACCAAGGATGCTTAATGGGGCGCGGGGCACTGAAGCTTTCTTT | CASSPRMLNGARGTEAFF
TRBJ2-7 | TRBD2 | few | TRBV29-1 | TGCAGCGTTGATGAACGACCAGCGGGACGCGAGCAGTACTTC | CSVDERPAGREQYF